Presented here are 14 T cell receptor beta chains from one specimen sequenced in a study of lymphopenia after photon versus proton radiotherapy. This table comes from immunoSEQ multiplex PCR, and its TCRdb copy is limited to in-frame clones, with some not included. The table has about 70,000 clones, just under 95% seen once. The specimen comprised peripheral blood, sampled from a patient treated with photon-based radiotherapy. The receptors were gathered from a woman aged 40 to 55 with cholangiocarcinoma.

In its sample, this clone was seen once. The CDR3 is CASSVVGRGALQETQYF. Here the CDR3 DNA reads TGTGCCAGCAGCGTAGTAGGACGGGGGGCTCTCCAAGAGACCCAGTACTTC. The chain employs TRBV9 and TRBJ2-5, with D possibly TRBD2 on 7 matching bases. The CDR3 sequence is 17 residues long. Trimming shortened V by 0 bases and J by 1 base, and 16 bases separated the two germline ends. The germline V gene encodes CDR1 SGDLS and CDR2 YYNGEE.

The CDR3 here is CASSPGWGAQGGYTF. The CDR3 DNA follows: TGTGCCAGCAGCCCTGGGTGGGGGGCGCAGGGAGGCTACACCTTC. The chain recombines TRBV5-4 with TRBJ1-2; D might be TRBD1 (6 bases). CDR3 size: 15 residues. The germline gives CDR1 SGHNT, CDR2 YYREEE (reference sequence). The V end was cut by 4 bases, the J end by 8 bases, with 21 bases between.

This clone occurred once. CDR3 DNA: TGTGCCAGCACCACGCTGGACAGGGTCTACAATGAGCAGTTCTTC. It is translated as CASTTLDRVYNEQFF. The chain combines TRBV5-6 with TRBJ2-1; TRBD1 matches at 8 bases. The CDR3 sequence is 15 residues long. Trimming took 6 bases from V and 3 from J; bases not matched to a gene: 8. The germline V gene encodes CDR1 SGHDT and CDR2 YYEEEE. The whole variable domain, filled in from reference TRBV5-6 and TRBJ2-1, reads DAGVTQSPTHLIKTRGQQVTLRCSPKSGHDTVSWYQQALGQGPQFIFQYYEEEERQRGNFPDRFSGHQFPNYSSELNVNALLLGDSALYLCASTTLDRVYNEQFFGPGTRLTVL.

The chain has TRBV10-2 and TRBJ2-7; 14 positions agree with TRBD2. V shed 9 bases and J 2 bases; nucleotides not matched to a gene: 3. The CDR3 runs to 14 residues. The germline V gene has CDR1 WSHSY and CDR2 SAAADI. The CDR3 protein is CASRTSGGTYEQYF. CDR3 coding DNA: TGCGCCAGTAGGACTAGCGGGGGGACCTACGAGCAGTACTTC.

This CDR3 is CASRPEGSGANVLTF. The CDR3 region has the DNA TGTGCCAGCAGACCCGAGGGATCTGGGGCCAACGTCCTGACTTTC. The rearrangement links TRBV6-5 to TRBJ2-6; D is possibly TRBD2 (5 bases). CDR1 and CDR2 from the germline V gene are MNHEY and SVGAGI. The length of the CDR3 is 15 residues. Trimming removed 6 bases from V and 1 base from J, with 10 bases in between.

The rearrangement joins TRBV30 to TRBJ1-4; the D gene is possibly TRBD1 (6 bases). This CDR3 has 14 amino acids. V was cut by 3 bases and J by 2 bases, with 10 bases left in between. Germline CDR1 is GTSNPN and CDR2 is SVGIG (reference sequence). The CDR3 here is CAWRDRRTNEKLFF. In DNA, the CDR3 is TGTGCCTGGAGAGACAGGAGGACTAATGAAAAACTGTTTTTT.

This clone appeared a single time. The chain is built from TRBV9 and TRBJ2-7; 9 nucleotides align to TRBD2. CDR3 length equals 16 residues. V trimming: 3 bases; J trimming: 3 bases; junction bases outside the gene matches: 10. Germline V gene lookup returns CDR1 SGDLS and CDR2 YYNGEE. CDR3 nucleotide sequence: TGTGCCAGCAGCGCCCTCCCCATTAGCGGGAGCTACGAGCAGTACTTC. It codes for CASSALPISGSYEQYF.

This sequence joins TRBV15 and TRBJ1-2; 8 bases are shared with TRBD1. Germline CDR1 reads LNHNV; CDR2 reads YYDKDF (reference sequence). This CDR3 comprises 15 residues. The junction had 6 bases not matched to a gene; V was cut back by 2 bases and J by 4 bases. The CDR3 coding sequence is TGTGCCACCAGCAGATCTCAAGACAGGGGCTATGGCTACACCTTC. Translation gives CATSRSQDRGYGYTF.

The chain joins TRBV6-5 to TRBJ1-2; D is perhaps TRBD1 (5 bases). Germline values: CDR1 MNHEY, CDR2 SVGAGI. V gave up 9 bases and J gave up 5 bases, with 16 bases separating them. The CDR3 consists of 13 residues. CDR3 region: CASGAGSLYGYTF. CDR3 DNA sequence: TGTGCCAGTGGGGCAGGGAGCCTGTATGGCTACACCTTC.

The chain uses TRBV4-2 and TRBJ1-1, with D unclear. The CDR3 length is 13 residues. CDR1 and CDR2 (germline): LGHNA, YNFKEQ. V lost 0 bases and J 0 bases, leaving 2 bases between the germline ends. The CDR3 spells CASSQELNTEAFF. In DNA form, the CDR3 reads TGTGCCAGCAGCCAAGAGCTGAACACTGAAGCTTTCTTT.

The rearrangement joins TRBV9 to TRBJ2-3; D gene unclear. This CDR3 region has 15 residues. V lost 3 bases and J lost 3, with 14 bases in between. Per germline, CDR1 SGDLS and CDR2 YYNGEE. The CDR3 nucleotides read TGTGCCAGCAGCGGATTGGGCCCTAGGACAGATACGCAGTATTTT. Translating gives CASSGLGPRTDTQYF.

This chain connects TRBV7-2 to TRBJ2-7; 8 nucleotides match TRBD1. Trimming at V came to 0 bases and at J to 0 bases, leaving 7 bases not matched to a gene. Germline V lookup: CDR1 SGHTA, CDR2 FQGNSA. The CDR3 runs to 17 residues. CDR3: CASSLASTGGSSYEQYF. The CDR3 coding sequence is TGTGCCAGCAGCTTAGCGTCAACAGGGGGTTCCTCCTACGAGCAGTACTTC.

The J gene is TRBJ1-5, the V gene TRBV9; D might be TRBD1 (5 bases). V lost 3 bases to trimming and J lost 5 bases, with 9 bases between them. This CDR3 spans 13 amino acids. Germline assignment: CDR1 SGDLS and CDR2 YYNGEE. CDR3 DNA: TGTGCCAGCAGCGGTGACAGTTATCAGCCCCAGCATTTT. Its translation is CASSGDSYQPQHF.

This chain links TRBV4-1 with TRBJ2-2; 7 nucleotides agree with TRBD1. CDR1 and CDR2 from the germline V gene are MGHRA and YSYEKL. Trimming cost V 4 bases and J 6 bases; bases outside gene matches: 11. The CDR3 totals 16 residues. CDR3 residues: CASSPIDREMAGELFF. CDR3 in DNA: TGCGCCAGCAGCCCAATAGACAGGGAAATGGCCGGGGAGCTGTTTTTT.